Presented here are 2 T cell receptor beta chains from one specimen sequenced in a study of T-cell memory formation after mild COVID-19. A single record per CDR3 protein comes from TCRdb applying MiXCR to the 5' RACE reads. The table has a few hundred thousand distinct CDR3 sequences, more than 15% seen once. The sequenced sample consisted of PBMCs or a T cell subset sorted from them (not recorded which). These receptors were obtained from a man younger than 30 who had mild COVID-19 (a few samples of this study predate the infection). Cell type and time point are not known.

This clonotype appeared a few times. The chain uses TRBV12-3 or TRBV12-4 and TRBJ1-2; 9 bases are a match to TRBD1. Unmatched junction bases numbered 9, after V lost 3 bases and J lost 7 bases. The length of the CDR3 is 15 residues. CDR3 in amino acids: CASSFDRGVTSGYTF. DNA of the CDR3: TGTGCCAGCAGTTTCGACAGGGGGGTTACTTCTGGCTACACCTTC.

The chain uses TRBV7-6 and TRBJ2-1; TRBD2 matches at 9 bases. After removal of 5 bases from V and 9 bases from J, the junction contained 17 bases not matched to a gene. CDR1 and CDR2 from the germline V gene are SGHVS and FNYEAQ. The CDR3 runs to 17 residues. CDR3 DNA: TGTGCCAGCAGCCCCCTGGAGGCTAAGCGGGGGGCGAGTGAGCAGTTCTTC. Translation: CASSPLEAKRGASEQFF.